The entry below describes one T cell receptor beta chain. Its specificity is unknown. This record belongs to a study of T cells in Graves' hyperthyroidism and ophthalmopathy. Whole-study results and caveats: In simple terms, a model built on 13 V-J features told ophthalmopathy apart from stable hyperthyroidism. Also found in blood were most expanded thyroid clonotypes above 0.001. Ophthalmopathy prediction by the model preceded onset by a median roughly 6.3 months.

The CDR3 covers 15 residues. V was shortened by 1 base and J by 1 base, with 7 bases between the two germline ends. CDR1 SGHVS and CDR2 FQNEAQ come from the germline V gene. Fresh 10 ml peripheral blood yielded PBMCs. TCR beta CDR3 regions were amplified from RNA transcripts. The HTBI primer set was used in a first-round RT-PCR of the TCR CDR3. A single record per CDR3 protein comes from TCRdb applying MiXCR to the multiplex PCR reads. The table shows 350,000 to 400,000 distinct CDR3 sequences, with about a fifth occurring only once. The V gene is TRBV7-8, the J gene TRBJ2-2; a weak D match, TRBD2 (6 bases). The sample comprised blood. The clonotype originates from a woman aged 18-30 years with Graves' hyperthyroidism. CDR3 loop: CASSLGDWNTGELFF. DNA for the CDR3: TGTGCCAGCAGCTTAGGGGACTGGAACACCGGGGAGCTGTTTTTT.